A selection of T cell receptor beta chains follows, all from one sample in a study of T cell changes during pregnancy in multiple sclerosis. Using immunoSEQ multiplex PCR, the repertoire was profiled, and TCRdb retains in-frame clones only, with some absent. The profile shows about 36,000 clones, 88% of them singletons. The specimen comprised CD8+ T cells from peripheral blood mononuclear cells, sampled in the third trimester of pregnancy. These receptors originate from a female donor with multiple sclerosis, enrolled in a pregnancy study. Both conserved end residues are part of each CDR3. D genes are given only for firm matches. Clone size is not always given. Where it is, it says once, few, many or a class for expanded clones.

TGTGCCTGGAGTGGAGAGCGAAAGTACTTC	CAWSGERKYF	.	.	TRBV30	TRBJ2-7
TGTGCCAGCAGTGGGGGGAGAAACAATGAGCAGTTCTTC	CASSGGRNNEQFF	.	.	TRBV9	TRBJ2-1
TGTGCCAGCTCACCATCGGGGTTCCACGAGCAGTACTTC	CASSPSGFHEQYF	.	.	TRBV18	TRBJ2-7
TGTGCCAGCATCGGCGGTTACACTGAAGCTTTCTTT	CASIGGYTEAFF	.	.	TRBV2	TRBJ1-1
TGTGCCACCAGCGGATGGGGACAGAGCTCCTACGAGCAGTACTTC	CATSGWGQSSYEQYF	.	TRBD1	TRBV15	TRBJ2-7
TGTGCCAGCAGCCTCGGACAGTACACAGATACGCAGTATTTT	CASSLGQYTDTQYF	once	.	TRBV6-5	TRBJ2-3
TGTGCCATCAGTGAGTCAGGGGACAGGGTAGTACGGTATGGCTACACCTTC	CAISESGDRVVRYGYTF	few	TRBD1	TRBV10-3	TRBJ1-2
TGTGCCAGCAGCGTAGGGGCTGGCACTGAAGCTTTCTTT	CASSVGAGTEAFF	.	.	TRBV9	TRBJ1-1
TGTGCCAGCAGTTTTCAGGGGCACAACAATGAGCAGTTCTTC	CASSFQGHNNEQFF	.	.	TRBV27	TRBJ2-1
TGCAGTGGACAGGTCCCTGAAGCTTTCTTT	CSGQVPEAFF	.	.	TRBV20-1	TRBJ1-1
TGTGCCAGCAGTTTGGAGGGGCAAGAGACCCAGTACTTC	CASSLEGQETQYF	.	.	TRBV28	TRBJ2-5
TGTGCTAGTGGTTTGTTACCTAAGACAGGACCCTCGGCTTCAACTAATGAAAAACTGTTTTTT	CASGLLPKTGPSASTNEKLFF	.	.	TRBV12-5	TRBJ1-4
TGTGCCAGCAGTCTTACGATGAGCTCTGGAAACACCATATATTTT	CASSLTMSSGNTIYF	.	.	TRBV28	TRBJ1-3
TGTGCCAGCAGTTACTCACATGAAGGGGCCTACGAGCAGTACTTC	CASSYSHEGAYEQYF	.	.	TRBV6-5	TRBJ2-7
TGTGCCAGCAGCTCCTTCGAGGGTAGCAATCAGCCCCAGCATTTT	CASSSFEGSNQPQHF	.	.	TRBV7-8	TRBJ1-5